This T cell receptor (beta chain) emerged from a study of Graves' ophthalmopathy and Graves' hyperthyroidism. The TCR beta CDR3 regions underwent amplification from RNA transcripts. Second-round multiplex PCR followed a first-round RT-PCR using HTBI primers. TCRdb itself ran the multiplex PCR reads through MiXCR, one entry per CDR3 protein. The data contain almost 400,000 distinct CDR3 sequences, roughly 18% of them singletons. Germline CDR1 reads MNHEY; CDR2 reads SVGAGI. V shed 4 bases and J shed 0 bases, with 10 bases lying between them. The CDR3 runs 14 residues. The material sequenced was peripheral blood. The chain recombines TRBV6-5 with TRBJ2-7; D gene uncertain. The TCR comes from a woman aged 18-29 years with Graves' ophthalmopathy. The DNA of the CDR3 is TGTGCCAGCAGTTTTGAACCGAGCTCCTACGAGCAGTACTTC. Residues: CASSFEPSSYEQYF.